One T cell receptor beta chain is described in this entry. The CDR3 has 13 residues. Germline V CDR1 and CDR2: DFQATT, SNEGSKA (reference sequence). After removal of 3 bases from V and 4 bases from J, the junction contained 4 bases not matched to a gene. Source material for PBMCs was about 10 ml fresh peripheral blood. The data were taken from a study of T cells in Graves' hyperthyroidism and ophthalmopathy. Amplified TCR beta CDR3 regions derived from RNA transcripts. HTBI primers were used for first-round RT-PCR of the TCR CDR3. One entry per CDR3 protein results from TCRdb running MiXCR on the multiplex PCR reads. The sample has 40,000 to 60,000 distinct CDR3 sequences, around half seen once.

The sequencing sample was made of blood. The clonotype was recovered from a woman aged 50 to 60 with Graves' ophthalmopathy. The chain uses TRBV20-1 and TRBJ2-7; 9 bases match TRBD2. The CDR3 region is CSARVSGSYEQYF. The CDR3 DNA reads TGCAGTGCTAGGGTTAGCGGGAGTTACGAGCAGTACTTC.